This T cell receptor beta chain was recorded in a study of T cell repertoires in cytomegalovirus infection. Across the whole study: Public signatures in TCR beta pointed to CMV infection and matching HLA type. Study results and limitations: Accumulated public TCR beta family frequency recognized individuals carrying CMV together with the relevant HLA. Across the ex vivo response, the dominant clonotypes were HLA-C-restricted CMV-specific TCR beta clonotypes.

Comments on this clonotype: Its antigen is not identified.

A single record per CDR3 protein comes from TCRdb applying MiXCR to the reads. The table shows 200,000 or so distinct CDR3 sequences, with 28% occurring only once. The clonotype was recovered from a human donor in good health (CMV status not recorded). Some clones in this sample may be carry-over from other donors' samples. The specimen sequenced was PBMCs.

The CDR3 DNA reads as TGTGCCAGCAGCTTAGCTGGTGGGGACAATGAGCAGTTCTTC. Its protein product is CASSLAGGDNEQFF. The chain combines TRBV7-6 with TRBJ2-1; D is unclear. Trimming cost V 0 bases and J 5 bases, with 8 bases left between them. The length of the CDR3 is 14 residues. CDR1 and CDR2 (germline): SGHVS, FNYEAQ.